This T cell receptor beta chain stems from a study of T cell changes during pregnancy in multiple sclerosis. CDR3 size: 15 residues. Trimming stripped 3 bases from V and 1 base from J, with 12 bases between. The germline V gene has CDR1 KGHSH and CDR2 LQKENI. Only in-frame clones appear in the TCRdb table, and some are missing; sequencing was by immunoSEQ multiplex PCR. The table has 78,000 or so clones, about 90% seen once. The sample in question was CD4+ T cells from peripheral blood mononuclear cells, obtained before pregnancy. This chain uses TRBV18 with TRBJ1-2; D not certain. This sequence originates from a female donor with multiple sclerosis, enrolled in a pregnancy study. As DNA, the CDR3 is TGTGCCAGCTCACCTCGGACGGGGAATAACTATGGCTACACCTTC. As protein: CASSPRTGNNYGYTF.